A single sample is the source of the 28 T cell receptor beta chains below, sequenced in a study of cytomegalovirus exposure and HLA in healthy donors. This PCR relied on a set of 60 Vbeta primers and 13 Jbeta primers. TCRdb's copy holds only in-frame clones and misses some; the assay was immunoSEQ multiplex PCR. The data contain 95,000 to 150,000 clones, approximately 80% of them singletons. Sample: PBMCs. The receptors were sampled from a woman aged 40 to 50 in good health and CMV-seronegative.

V gene TRBV18 combines with J gene TRBJ2-7; no firm D call. The CDR3 totals 12 residues. V was cut by 3 bases and J by 4 bases, with 7 bases left in between. Germline V gives CDR1 KGHSH, CDR2 LQKENI. The DNA of the CDR3 is TGTGCCAGCTCACCTACAATTTACGAGCAGTACTTC. Encoded protein: CASSPTIYEQYF.

The genes are TRBV11-2 and TRBJ2-7; D unresolved. The V gene's germline CDR1 is SGHAT and CDR2 FQNNGV. V gave up 5 bases and J gave up 3 bases, with 11 bases separating them. There are 13 residues in the CDR3. Here the CDR3 reads CASSPPTDYEQYF. In DNA form, the CDR3 reads TGTGCCAGCAGCCCCCCTACCGACTACGAGCAGTACTTC.

The chain has TRBV11-2 and TRBJ2-5, with D possibly being TRBD1 (5 bases). CDR3 length: 15 residues. From germline, CDR1 is SGHAT and CDR2 FQNNGV. V shed 3 bases and J shed 7 bases, with 18 bases lying between them. The CDR3 loop is CASSFPTQGRVTQYF. The DNA of the CDR3 is TGTGCCAGCAGCTTTCCTACTCAGGGTCGGGTGACCCAGTACTTC.

J is TRBJ1-1 and V is TRBV5-1; TRBD1 matches at 9 bases. In germline, CDR1 is SGHRS, CDR2 YFSETQ. Losses at the gene ends were 4 bases for V and 5 bases for J; bases not matched to a gene: 9. This CDR3 comprises 15 residues. CDR3 sequence: CASSLSGQGNTEAFF. The CDR3 nucleotides read TGCGCCAGCAGCCTATCGGGACAGGGAAATACTGAAGCTTTCTTT.

A note on this clone: The same CDR3 can be traced to other DNA sequences in this sample. The rearrangement links TRBV11-2 to TRBJ1-2, with 12 bases that match TRBD1. The CDR3 spans 14 residues. Germline V lookup: CDR1 SGHAT, CDR2 FQNNGV. Trimming took 3 bases from V and 8 from J; bases not matched to a gene: 4. CDR3 nucleotides: TGTGCCAGCAGCTTGGGACAGGGGGCTGACGGCTACACCTTC. As protein: CASSLGQGADGYTF.

This chain connects TRBV11-2 to TRBJ2-1; the match to TRBD2 covers 9 bases. V was clipped by 4 bases and J by 8 bases; unmatched bases: 9. CDR3 length equals 15 residues. Germline CDR1 reads SGHAT; CDR2 reads FQNNGV. DNA for the CDR3: TGTGCCAGCAGCTACGATAGCGGGAGTACAGATGAGCAGTTCTTC. It codes for CASSYDSGSTDEQFF.

CDR3 sequence reads: CASSTGRMGTEAFF. The CDR3 nucleotides are TGTGCCAGTAGTACAGGGAGGATGGGCACTGAAGCTTTCTTT. The V call is TRBV19, the J call TRBJ1-1; possible D gene TRBD1, 5 bases. CDR1 is LNHDA and CDR2 is SQIVND in the germline V gene (reference sequence). The CDR3 sequence is 14 residues long. Deletions cut 4 bases from V and 4 bases from J, with 13 bases between. Drawing the rest from reference TRBV19 and TRBJ1-1, the complete variable domain is DGGITQSPKYLFRKEGQNVTLSCEQNLNHDAMYWYRQDPGQGLRLIYYSQIVNDFQKGDIAEGYSVSREKKESFPLTVTSAQKNPTAFYLCASSTGRMGTEAFFGQGTRLTVV.

The chain uses TRBV6-5 and TRBJ2-5; 12 bases map to TRBD2. Germline V gives CDR1 MNHEY, CDR2 SVGAGI. Germline trimming cut 6 bases from V and 4 bases from J; bases unmatched to any gene: 6. This CDR3 spans 15 amino acids. CDR3 amino acids: CASRLAGGPRETQYF. DNA of the CDR3: TGTGCCAGCAGGCTAGCGGGGGGGCCTCGAGAGACCCAGTACTTC.

Concerning this clone itself: This sample includes further DNA sequences coding for the same CDR3. The chain uses TRBV18 and TRBJ2-2; TRBD2 might be the D (5 bases). CDR1 KGHSH and CDR2 LQKENI come from the germline V gene. This CDR3 is 16 amino acids long. With 3 bases removed from V and 2 bases from J, the gap between germline ends came to 13 bases. The CDR3, as DNA: TGTGCCAGCTCACCTCGGGGTGGCGTAAACACCGGGGAGCTGTTTTTT. Encoded protein: CASSPRGGVNTGELFF.

This clone was observed a few times. This chain uses TRBV5-1 with TRBJ2-2, with 12 bases that match TRBD1. Losses at the gene ends were 3 bases for V and 7 bases for J; bases not matched to a gene: 4. Looked up from germline, CDR1 is SGHRS and CDR2 is YFSETQ. CDR3 size: 15 residues. CDR3 amino acids: CASSSGTGGLGELFF. The CDR3 coding sequence is TGCGCCAGCAGCTCCGGGACAGGGGGCCTCGGGGAGCTGTTTTTT.

V and J are TRBV28 and TRBJ2-1; 9 nucleotides agree with TRBD2. Losses at the gene ends were 1 base for V and 6 bases for J; bases not matched to a gene: 13. Germline lookup yields CDR1 MDHEN and CDR2 SYDVKM. This CDR3 region has 18 residues. The DNA of the CDR3 is TGTGCCAGCAGTTTATTTGCGGGAGGGCCCGAGGGGTTCAATGAGCAGTTCTTC. It specifies CASSLFAGGPEGFNEQFF.

The V and J genes are TRBV6-4 and TRBJ2-2; 7 bases line up with TRBD2. V was pared by 6 bases and J by 2 bases, with 9 bases of the junction left unmatched. The CDR3 length is 16 residues. Germline CDR1 is MRHNA and CDR2 is SNTAGT. The CDR3, as DNA: TGTGCCAGCAGCCGGGCGGCTAGCGGTAACACCGGGGAGCTGTTTTTT. Translating it yields CASSRAASGNTGELFF.

This chain joins TRBV7-9 and TRBJ1-2; 8 bases are a match to TRBD1. V shed 2 bases and J 3 bases; nucleotides not matched to a gene: 8. Germline V gene lookup returns CDR1 SEHNR and CDR2 FQNEAQ (reference sequence). This CDR3 has 16 residues. As DNA, the CDR3 is TGTGCCAGCAGCTTATTCGTCGGACAGGGACACTATGGCTACACCTTC. Protein product: CASSLFVGQGHYGYTF.

This chain uses TRBV9 with TRBJ2-5; TRBD2 matches at 8 bases. This CDR3 has 13 amino acids. With 2 bases clipped from V and 5 bases from J, the junction kept 2 bases outside the gene matches. CDR1 SGDLS and CDR2 YYNGEE come from the germline V gene. The CDR3 DNA reads as TGTGCCAGCAGCGTCGGCGGGAGGGAGACCCAGTACTTC. It is translated as CASSVGGRETQYF.

The chain couples TRBV7-9 to TRBJ1-1; no clear D. The V and J ends lost 1 base and 7 bases respectively, with 10 bases between them. Looked up from germline, CDR1 is SEHNR and CDR2 is FQNEAQ (reference sequence). The CDR3 has 13 residues. CDR3 sequence reads: CASSLDSTVEAFF. The CDR3 nucleotides read TGTGCCAGCAGCTTAGATAGTACCGTTGAAGCTTTCTTT. Full variable domain (remainder filled in from reference TRBV7-9 and TRBJ1-1): DTGVSQNPRHKITKRGQNVTFRCDPISEHNRLYWYRQTLGQGPEFLTYFQNEAQLEKSRLLSDRFSAERPKGSFSTLEIQRTEQGDSAMYLCASSLDSTVEAFFGQGTRLTVV.

The CDR3 DNA reads as TGCGCCAGCAGTAGAAAGACAGCCTTCTCCTACAATGAGCAGTTCTTC. It translates to CASSRKTAFSYNEQFF. The chain recombines TRBV10-1 with TRBJ2-1; D perhaps matches TRBD1 (5 bases). CDR1 and CDR2 from the germline V gene are WNHNN and SYGVQD (reference sequence). The length of the CDR3 is 16 residues. The ends were cut back, 5 bases at V and 0 bases at J, with 14 bases in the middle.

V gene TRBV28 combines with J gene TRBJ1-5; 7 bases agree with TRBD1. There are 20 residues in the CDR3. Germline assignment: CDR1 MDHEN and CDR2 SYDVKM. Losses at the gene ends were 2 bases for V and 0 bases for J; bases not matched to a gene: 16. Written as DNA, the CDR3 is TGTGCCAGCAGTTTAGCCCCCGGACAGGAGAGCTACTATAGCAATCAGCCCCAGCATTTT. It yields the protein CASSLAPGQESYYSNQPQHF.

The chain joins TRBV7-8 to TRBJ2-7, with D possibly TRBD2 on 5 matching bases. CDR1 is SGHVS, CDR2 FQNEAQ, per germline. Trimming shortened V by 6 bases and J by 1 base, and 16 bases separated the two germline ends. The CDR3 totals 15 residues. CDR3 residues: CASRTDSMLSYEQYF. CDR3 DNA: TGTGCCAGCAGGACGGACTCCATGCTATCCTACGAGCAGTACTTC.

The chain has TRBV27 and TRBJ2-7, with 9 bases lining up with TRBD2. CDR1 is MNHEY and CDR2 is SMNVEV in the germline V gene (reference sequence). The CDR3 runs to 14 residues. V dropped 6 bases and J dropped 2; count of bases not matched to a gene: 5. CDR3 coding DNA: TGTGCCAGCAGGGAGGCGGGGGGGACCTACGAGCAGTACTTC. Translating gives CASREAGGTYEQYF.

The chain couples TRBV6-6 to TRBJ2-1, with 13 bases matching TRBD2. Germline loops: CDR1 MNHNY, CDR2 SVGAGI (reference sequence). V was clipped by 11 bases and J by 12 bases; unmatched bases: 10. The CDR3 has 13 amino acids. CDR3 in DNA: TGTGCCCTCAGGTGGACTAGCGGGAGTTCGCAGTTCTTC. Its protein is CALRWTSGSSQFF.

V and J are TRBV5-6 and TRBJ2-2; TRBD2 matches 11 bases. Germline values: CDR1 SGHDT, CDR2 YYEEEE. V trimming: 0 bases; J trimming: 3 bases; junction bases outside the gene matches: 1. The CDR3 covers 16 residues. Here the CDR3 DNA reads TGTGCCAGCAGCTTGGGACTAGCGGGGTACACCGGGGAGCTGTTTTTT. This encodes CASSLGLAGYTGELFF.

The chain has TRBV7-9 and TRBJ1-6; the match to TRBD1 covers 9 bases. The CDR3 is 14 residues long. Germline CDR1 and CDR2: SEHNR and FQNEAQ (reference sequence). The J segment lost 9 bases and the V segment lost 8 bases, leaving 8 bases of the junction unmatched. This chain's CDR3 is CASGLQGASSPLHF. CDR3 nucleotides: TGTGCCAGCGGCCTACAGGGGGCGAGTTCACCCCTCCACTTT. The entire variable domain, with the rest obtained from reference TRBV7-9 and TRBJ1-6, is as follows: DTGVSQNPRHKITKRGQNVTFRCDPISEHNRLYWYRQTLGQGPEFLTYFQNEAQLEKSRLLSDRFSAERPKGSFSTLEIQRTEQGDSAMYLCASGLQGASSPLHFGNGTRLTVT.

The V call is TRBV6-5, the J call TRBJ2-2; the D gene is possibly TRBD2 (6 bases). This CDR3 has 15 amino acids. V shed 5 bases and J shed 5 bases, with 15 bases lying between them. Germline V gene data show CDR1 as MNHEY and CDR2 as SVGAGI. CDR3 residues: CASSRGASWTGELFF. The CDR3 nucleotides are TGTGCCAGCAGTCGCGGGGCCTCTTGGACCGGGGAGCTGTTTTTT.

This clone showed up just once. The J gene is TRBJ1-2, the V gene TRBV11-2; D is unresolved. The V and J ends lost 0 bases and 3 bases respectively, with 11 bases between them. CDR1 and CDR2 from the germline V gene are SGHAT and FQNNGV. The CDR3 contains 15 residues. CDR3 sequence reads: CASSLDGRMDYGYTF. The CDR3 coding sequence is TGTGCCAGCAGCTTAGATGGGAGGATGGACTATGGCTACACCTTC.

The chain combines TRBV19 with TRBJ1-6; TRBD1 might be the D (6 bases). There are 16 residues in the CDR3. The germline V gene has CDR1 LNHDA and CDR2 SQIVND (reference sequence). Trimming cost V 2 bases and J 5 bases, with 13 bases left between them. The CDR3, as DNA: TGTGCCAGTAGTATATCGGGGACACTTAATAATTCACCCCTCCACTTT. Translating it yields CASSISGTLNNSPLHF.

The chain recombines TRBV27 with TRBJ1-4, with D perhaps TRBD1 (5 bases). Trimming shortened V by 9 bases and J by 0 bases, and 17 bases separated the two germline ends. The CDR3 runs to 16 residues. In germline, CDR1 is MNHEY, CDR2 SMNVEV (reference sequence). The CDR3 coding sequence is TGTGCCAGTTCATTGATCGGGGGGGCAACTAATGAAAAACTGTTTTTT. Protein sequence: CASSLIGGATNEKLFF.

This clone was observed a few times. The genes are TRBV5-4 and TRBJ1-1, with 10 bases matching TRBD1. This CDR3 is 16 amino acids long. Germline CDR1 and CDR2: SGHNT and YYREEE (reference sequence). Trimming at V came to 0 bases and at J to 2 bases, leaving 4 bases not matched to a gene. As DNA, the CDR3 is TGTGCCAGCAGCTTGGGAAGGGACAGGGGAAACACTGAAGCTTTCTTT. Translating it yields CASSLGRDRGNTEAFF.

The CDR3 DNA reads as TGTGCCAGCAGTGTACGAGAGGGATTAGAGACCTTC. This translates into CASSVREGLETF. The V call is TRBV2, the J call TRBJ1-2, with D unresolved. The CDR3 totals 12 residues. With 4 bases removed from V and 14 bases from J, the gap between germline ends came to 17 bases. The germline gives CDR1 SNHLY, CDR2 FYNNEI.